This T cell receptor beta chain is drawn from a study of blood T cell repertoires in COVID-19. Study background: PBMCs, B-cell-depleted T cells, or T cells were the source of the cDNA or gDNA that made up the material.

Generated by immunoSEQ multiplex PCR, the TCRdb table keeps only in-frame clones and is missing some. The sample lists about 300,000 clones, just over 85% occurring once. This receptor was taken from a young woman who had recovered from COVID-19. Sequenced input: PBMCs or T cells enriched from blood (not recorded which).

The CDR3 nucleotides are TGTGCCAGCAGTCCCAATCTCGGGGATGGGGCTGAAGCTTTCTTT. Its protein product is CASSPNLGDGAEAFF. The rearrangement uses TRBV28 and TRBJ1-1; D gene uncertain. V lost 5 bases, J lost 6 bases, and 19 bases lay in between. The CDR3 runs to 15 residues. Germline V gene lookup returns CDR1 MDHEN and CDR2 SYDVKM. Variable domain in full (rest from reference TRBV28 and TRBJ1-1): DVKVTQSSRYLVKRTGEKVFLECVQDMDHENMFWYRQDPGLGLRLIYFSYDVKMKEKGDIPEGYSVSREKKERFSLILESASTNQTSMYLCASSPNLGDGAEAFFGQGTRLTVV.